The text below deals with one T cell receptor (beta chain). Its matching antigen is unknown. The sample is drawn from a study of early T cells in non-severe SARS-CoV-2 infection. Study details: The input, bulk RNA from unsorted whole blood, was sequenced, and chains were unpaired.

General study points: VDJdb matches were skewed toward anti-spike CD8 T cell responses.

Unique molecular identifiers were affixed to single, distinct cDNA molecules. MiXCR, run by TCRdb on the 5' RACE reads, gives a single entry per CDR3 protein. The sample contains about 83,000 distinct CDR3 sequences, roughly 10% of which appear only once. The CDR3 has 12 residues. Germline values: CDR1 DFQATT, CDR2 SNEGSKA (reference sequence). The V end lost 5 bases, the J end lost 6 bases, and 11 bases lay between the germline ends. This sequence originates from an adult who was a healthcare worker with PCR-confirmed SARS-CoV-2 infection or an uninfected control (not recorded which). The chain joins TRBV20-1 to TRBJ2-1; D is undetermined. Sequenced here: whole blood, sampled at baseline. This CDR3 is CSASIMGNEQFF. CDR3 bases: TGCAGTGCTTCCATCATGGGCAATGAGCAGTTCTTC.